What follows describes a single T cell receptor (beta chain). Its antigen is unidentified. Roughly 10^5 naive or memory CD4+ cells were cultured with CEF peptides for 9 to 10 days. Germline loops: CDR1 KGHSH, CDR2 LQKENI. The CDR3 covers 16 residues. V trimming: 3 bases; J trimming: 1 base; junction bases outside the gene matches: 7. Here immunoSEQ multiplex PCR was the method, and the copy in TCRdb shows in-frame clones only, minus some. The table records around 40,000 clones, 84% of them present only once. The data were obtained in a study of CD4 T cells in relation to SARS-CoV-2 and coronaviruses. About the study: Of the patients, about 8 were male, 4 female, two Hispanic.

The TCR was taken from an adult with COVID-19. Specimen: naive CD4+ T cells from PBMCs, cultured in vitro. Subset in this sample: naive CD4+ T cells isolated by negative enrichment. This chain uses TRBV18 with TRBJ2-3, with 7 nucleotides matching TRBD2. CDR3 in amino acids: CASSPSAGVGTDTQYF. In nucleotides, the CDR3 is TGTGCCAGCTCACCCAGTGCGGGAGTAGGCACAGATACGCAGTATTTT.